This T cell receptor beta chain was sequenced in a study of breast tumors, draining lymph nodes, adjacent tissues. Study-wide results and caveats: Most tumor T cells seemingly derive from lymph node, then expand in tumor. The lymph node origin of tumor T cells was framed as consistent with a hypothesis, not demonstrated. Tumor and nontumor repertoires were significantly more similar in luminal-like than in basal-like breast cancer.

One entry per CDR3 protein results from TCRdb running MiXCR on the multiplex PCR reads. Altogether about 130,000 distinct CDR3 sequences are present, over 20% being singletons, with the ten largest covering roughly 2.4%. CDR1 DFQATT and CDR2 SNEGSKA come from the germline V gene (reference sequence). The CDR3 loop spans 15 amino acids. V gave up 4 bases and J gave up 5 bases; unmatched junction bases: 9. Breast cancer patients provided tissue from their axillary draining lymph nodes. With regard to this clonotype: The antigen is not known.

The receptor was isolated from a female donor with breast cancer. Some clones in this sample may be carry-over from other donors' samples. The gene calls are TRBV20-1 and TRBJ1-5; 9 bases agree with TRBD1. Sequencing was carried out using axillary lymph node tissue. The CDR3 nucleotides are TGCAGTGCTAATAAACAGGGACAGGGAGATCAGCCCCAGCATTTT. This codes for CSANKQGQGDQPQHF.